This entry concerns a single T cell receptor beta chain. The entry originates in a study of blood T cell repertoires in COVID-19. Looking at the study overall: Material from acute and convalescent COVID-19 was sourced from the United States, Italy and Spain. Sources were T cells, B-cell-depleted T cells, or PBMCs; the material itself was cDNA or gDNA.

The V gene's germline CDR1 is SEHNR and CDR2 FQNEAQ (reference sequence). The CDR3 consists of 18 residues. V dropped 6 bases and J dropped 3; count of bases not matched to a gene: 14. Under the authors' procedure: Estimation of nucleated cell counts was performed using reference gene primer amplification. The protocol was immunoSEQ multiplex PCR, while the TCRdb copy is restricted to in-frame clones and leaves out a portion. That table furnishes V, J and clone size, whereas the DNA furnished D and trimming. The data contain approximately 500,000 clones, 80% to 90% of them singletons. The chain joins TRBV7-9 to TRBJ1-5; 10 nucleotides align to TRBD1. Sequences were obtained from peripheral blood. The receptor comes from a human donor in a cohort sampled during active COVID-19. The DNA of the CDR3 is TGTGCCAGCAGTTGGGGGAGACAGGGGGCGGGAGTCAATCAGCCCCAGCATTTT. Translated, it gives CASSWGRQGAGVNQPQHF.